This entry concerns a single TCR beta chain. Its target is not known. Random hexamers were used to reverse transcribe an amount of roughly 0.5 to 1 ug RNA. An immunoSEQ multiplex PCR amplified TCR beta CDR3 over 54 Vbeta and 13 Jbeta. In TCRdb, the immunoSEQ multiplex PCR reads were re-called with MiXCR into one record per CDR3 protein. The sample shows roughly 160,000 distinct CDR3 sequences, approximately 95% of them seen only once. This record comes from a study of CD8 T cells in Susac syndrome. At the level of the study: Patients with Susac syndrome had blood drawn and were at that point therapy-naive, on corticosteroids, or on intravenous immunoglobulin alone. Whole-study findings and limits: The CD4+ T cell repertoire of patients with Susac syndrome showed no detectable clonal expansion.

CDR1 GTSNPN and CDR2 SVGIG come from the germline V gene (reference sequence). Trimming removed 5 bases at V and 3 bases at J, with 14 bases between. CDR3 length: 13 amino acids. Patients with Susac syndrome showed fulfilment of recently defined diagnostic criteria for definite or probable disease. The sequence came from a human donor with Susac syndrome. V and J are TRBV30 and TRBJ2-7; either TRBD1 or TRBD2 may supply D (5 bases each). Sequencing was done on a sample of CD4+ T cells from PBMCs. The CDR3 bases are TGTGCCTGGGGTCGGGGCAGGAACTACGAGCAGTACTTC. Translated, it gives CAWGRGRNYEQYF.